The TCR beta chain under discussion was sequenced for a study of Graves' ophthalmopathy and Graves' hyperthyroidism (dated by TCRdb to the late 2010s). For the study in its entirety: Peripheral blood was collected before any treatment was given, at the time of initial diagnosis. The study used TCR beta repertoire signatures to distinguish Graves' ophthalmopathy from Graves' hyperthyroidism and to predict progression to ophthalmopathy. To explore V-J signatures distinguishing ophthalmopathy from hyperthyroidism, a discovery set of 100 or so patients (fewer than 45 ophthalmopathy, over 55 stable hyperthyroidism) was enrolled. Following sampling, methimazole starting at 30 mg daily was administered to hyperthyroidism patients, and high-dose intravenous methylprednisolone was administered to ophthalmopathy patients. In total, some 140 blood samples were TCR-sequenced: around 42 ophthalmopathy, about 75 hyperthyroidism and roughly 17 hyperthyroidism-to-ophthalmopathy patients. An independent validation cohort was composed of fewer than 20 hyperthyroidism patients and more than 15 patients who later progressed from hyperthyroidism to ophthalmopathy. In a handful of hyperthyroidism patients, the T-cell repertoire of thyroid tissue was compared with the T-cell repertoire of blood. Paper-wide results and their limitations: Sample size was not statistically predetermined, and group allocation was not concealed from the investigators. Most of the expanded thyroid clonotypes with a frequency above 0.001 were also detected in blood, and it was suggested that the thyroid immune response may be reflected by blood repertoires. In validation, the model predicted ophthalmopathy progression with 55% to 71% sensitivity and roughly 72% specificity; about a dozen predicted patients were CT-confirmed with GO in a median of about 6.2 months. The 13-signature model separated ophthalmopathy from stable hyperthyroidism with 85% to 90% sensitivity and about 84% specificity in cross-validation, and 80%/75% in the test set.

For repertoire sequencing, the TCR beta CDR3 regions were amplified from RNA transcripts. A first-round RT-PCR used HTBI primers with the Qiagen OneStep RT-PCR kit, followed by a second-round multiplex PCR, size selection and purification. Sequencing of the libraries was carried out on an Illumina HiSeq2000 in paired-end mode with 100 bp reads. The original methods were these. SOAPnuke was used to process the reads, throwing out any read that had adapters, had uncalled bases, had a mean Phred below 15, or lacked an exact constant-primer or identifier match. COPE v1.2.5 was used to merge the high-quality paired reads. Each unique nucleotide sequence was defined as a clonotype, and clonotypes were aligned to IMGT TRB V, D and J references with MiTCR v1.1. The analysis was limited to V-J combinations with a frequency above 0.0001, which together covered about 99% of the repertoires. A TCR clonal expansion and chaos score per V-J combination was defined as the ratio of F50 clonal expansion to chaos observed in the TCRdist matrix. Welch's t-statistics and random forest were used to reduce the features to 10 to 15 V-J combinations, which were then used as input to a naive Bayes classifier. Thyroid-blood repertoire similarity was quantified with the Morisita-Horn index. Using fastp at Q25 and MiXCR, TCRdb reprocessed the public reads and kept productive beta chains. CDR3 protein sequences are deduplicated, and each keeps its most common genes and DNA. TCRdb's processing, not the study's, gives the V and J calls here. The table for this sample lists 200,000 to 250,000 distinct CDR3 sequences; around 42% of them were counted only once. More than 45% of the sample is taken by the ten largest.

Inclusive of the bounding cysteine and phenylalanine, the CDR3 is 14 residues long. The only DNA kept is the CDR3, 42 bases in frame from the first base. CDR1 and CDR2 are read off the germline V gene as MGHRA and YSYEKL. At the junction V is shortened by 4 bases and J by 5 bases, with 15 bases in between. Of note for this clonotype: The specificity of this receptor is unknown. Per-nucleotide qualities are absent, and no much larger clonotype sits a single base away.

The ophthalmopathy patients had moderately to severely active disease, with a Clinical Activity Score of 3 or higher, a NOSPECS grade of 4 or higher, and a disease duration of less than 3 months. Anyone with other autoimmune diseases, uncontrolled infections, pregnancy or lactation was excluded from the study. Clinical symptoms, serum thyroxine, TRAb, thyroid ultrasound and orbital computed tomography were used for diagnosis. PBMCs were isolated from more than 8 ml of fresh peripheral blood by Ficoll-Paque density gradient centrifugation. Trizol reagent was used to extract the total RNA, and its quality was then checked on an Agilent 2100 Bioanalyzer.

The TCR originated in an adult man with Graves' ophthalmopathy. Sequencing was carried out using peripheral blood. The sequence is built from TRBV4-1 and TRBJ2-7; D gene: possibly TRBD1, on 6 matching bases. In nucleotides, the sequence is TGCGCCAGCAGCCGCGGAAAGGGGGTCCACGAGCAGTACTTC. Translated, it gives CASSRGKGVHEQYF.